This T cell receptor beta chain was recorded in a study of identical twins listed by TCRdb under 2016. For the study in its entirety: TCR alpha and beta repertoires from monozygotic twins, unrelated adults of various ages and cord blood were deep-sequenced to test whether fetal clonotypes persist. To rule out contamination, the twin experiments were replicated at different times with different library preparation protocols. The paper's findings and limits, for the study overall: Compared with coincidental sharing between unrelated individuals, an excess of low generation-probability sequences was observed among out-of-frame TCR alpha sequences shared between twins. Because the same donors could not be followed over many years, the conclusions depended on cross-sectional statistical analysis. Zero-insertion analyses could be partly confounded by invariant T cells such as MAIT and iNKT, though diverse VJ usage argued against such confounding for most clonotypes. The excess sharing between twins in beta out-of-frame sequences was weaker because fewer shared sequences reduced the signal-to-noise ratio. In monozygotic twins, recombination models systematically underestimated out-of-frame TCR alpha sharing, but the models matched the sharing seen between unrelated individuals. Abundant cord blood beta clonotypes carried fewer insertions; young adult naive repertoires showed a weaker similar trend, while memory repertoires showed none.

This clonotype was detected ten times or more. The specificity of this receptor is unknown. Base qualities are not at hand, and no much larger clone is one base apart. Only healthy Caucasian donors were included. The twin cohort consisted of three pairs of female monozygotic twins, all aged roughly 18 to 30 years. Peripheral blood mononuclear cells were the source from which RNA for the TCR libraries was isolated. The library came from 5' RACE. For sequencing, an Illumina HiSeq 2000 was employed. Template switching added a universal primer binding site, and the final cDNA carried a unique molecular identifier that allowed TCR cDNA molecules to be counted accurately. First-strand cDNA for TCR alpha and beta chains was synthesized from specific primers in the conserved constant-segment region. To control for contamination, every cDNA library carried two barcodes: a SMART-Mk sample barcode plus Illumina barcodes. TruSeq adapter sequences, together with Illumina sample barcodes, were added in two successive PCR steps. The Illumina HiSeq platform was used with custom primers to sequence TCR alpha and beta cDNA libraries. The paper's data handling went like this. MiGEC processed the raw reads to extract unique molecular identifiers, while MiXCR was used to determine the CDR3 positions. For each individual, recombination models were inferred using an EM algorithm with the repgenHMM and IGoR tools. The analysis of shared clonotypes was done with the tcR package in R, with sharing normalized by the product of cloneset sizes. To study raw recombination without the effects of thymic and clonal selection, out-of-frame nonproductive sequences were analyzed. The public sequencing data were trimmed at Q25 with fastp and processed into clonotypes with MiXCR by TCRdb, which kept only in-frame beta chains. Each record represents a unique CDR3 protein, reported with the most common genes and DNA among its rows. TCRdb's processing, not the authors', yielded these V and J calls. The sample table records some 630,000 distinct CDR3 sequences; roughly 6.6% of these occur just once. The ten largest clones add up to about 1.6% of the sample.

The germline V gene yields SGHAT for CDR1 and FQNNGV for CDR2. Reading from cysteine to phenylalanine, the CDR3 counts 14 amino acids. The kept DNA is CDR3 alone, 42 bases in frame from the first base. V is cut by 5 bases and J by 3 bases, and the space between the germline ends is 10 bases. The sample was also linked to a second study, of yellow fever vaccine responses in identical twins. The second publication reports: According to the authors, in identical twins the way T cells responded to vaccination appeared partly convergent and partly personalized. Focusing on identical twins, the study followed the T cell clones that responded to the vaccine, and did so with precision.

The sequenced sample was PBMCs. This sequence uses TRBV11-2 and TRBJ1-4; TRBD1 could be the D gene, as 5 bases match. The clonotype originates from a woman aged 18-29 years in good health. CDR3 region: CASSQWGSNEKLFF. In nucleotide form, the sequence is TGTGCCAGCAGCCAATGGGGGTCTAATGAAAAACTGTTTTTT.